This is a list of T cell receptor beta chains from one sample in a study of T cell repertoires in cytomegalovirus infection. MiXCR, applied by TCRdb to the reads, yields one record per CDR3 protein. Among roughly 500,000 distinct CDR3 sequences listed, approximately 15% were seen once. The sequencing input was CD8+ T cells from PBMCs. The receptors stem from a human donor in good health (CMV status not recorded). Some clones in this sample may be carry-over from other donors' samples. Each CDR3 is given with its conserved first and last residue. The D gene is left open where the match is weak. Part of the rows lack a size; the others show once, few, many or a class for expanded clones.

cdr3_nt	cdr3_aa	clone_size	d_call	v_call	j_call
TGTGCCAGCATCGCCTTGGACACCGGGGAGCTGTTTTTT	CASIALDTGELFF	few	.	TRBV2	TRBJ2-2
TGTGCCAGCACTTCTAGATTAAATGAGCAGTTCTTC	CASTSRLNEQFF	.	.	TRBV2	TRBJ2-1
TGTGCCAGCAGTTCATCGGAGGTCGGTGGGGAGCAGTTCTTC	CASSSSEVGGEQFF	.	.	TRBV25-1	TRBJ2-1
TGTGCCAGCAGCGTAAGCCAGGGGAGAGACATTCAGTACTTC	CASSVSQGRDIQYF	.	.	TRBV9	TRBJ2-4
TGTGCCAGCAGCGCACAGGACAGGGCCGAGCAGTACTTC	CASSAQDRAEQYF	.	TRBD1	TRBV9	TRBJ2-7
TGTGCCAGCAGCTTAGGGACAGGTGCTCGGGGGAATTCACCCCTCCACTTT	CASSLGTGARGNSPLHF	.	TRBD1	TRBV11-2	TRBJ1-6
TGTGCCAGCAGTGCCGGGGGGGGAATCACTGAAGCTTTCTTT	CASSAGGGITEAFF	many	.	TRBV28	TRBJ1-1
TGTGCCAGCAGCTGGGGACAGGGAGAGTACGAGCAGTACTTC	CASSWGQGEYEQYF	.	TRBD1	TRBV5-6	TRBJ2-7
TGTGCCAGCAGTCCAGCGGGGCTAGCCAAAAACATTCAGTACTTC	CASSPAGLAKNIQYF	many	TRBD2	TRBV12-3/TRBV12-4	TRBJ2-4
TGTGCCAGCAGTGCGGACAGGGCGTCCTACAATGAGCAGTTCTTC	CASSADRASYNEQFF	few	TRBD1	TRBV6-2/TRBV6-3	TRBJ2-1
TGTGCCAGCAGCTTAGATCCAGCGGGGGGCACCGGGGAGCTGTTTTTT	CASSLDPAGGTGELFF	many	TRBD2	TRBV11-2	TRBJ2-2
TGTGCCAGCAGCTTAACTAGCGGAAGGGGTCACGAGCAGTACTTC	CASSLTSGRGHEQYF	few	TRBD2	TRBV7-9	TRBJ2-7
TGTGCCACCAGCAGAGTGACTTTGGTTGGAGGTACGCAGTATTTT	CATSRVTLVGGTQYF	few	.	TRBV15	TRBJ2-3
TGTGCCAGCAGTTCCCGGGACAGGGGGCGCCCCGGTGGTGGCTACACCTTC	CASSSRDRGRPGGGYTF	many	TRBD1	TRBV27	TRBJ1-2
TGTGCCAGCAGCTTAGCGTTAGTGGGGGGGGCGACAGCCCTTTGGGCCAACGTCCTGACTTTC	CASSLALVGGATALWANVLTF	many	.	TRBV7-9	TRBJ2-6
TGTGCCAGCAGTGACTCGGGGTCCCAGGGGGCGCTAGGCTATGGCTACACCTTC	CASSDSGSQGALGYGYTF	few	TRBD1	TRBV6-4	TRBJ1-2
TGTGCCAGCAGCCCGGGACTAGCGAGAGCCTACGAGCAGTACTTC	CASSPGLARAYEQYF	many	TRBD2	TRBV7-2	TRBJ2-7
TGTGCCAGCAGCCAAGATTGGGACAGGGAAGGTGGTACTGAAGCTTTCTTT	CASSQDWDREGGTEAFF	.	TRBD1	TRBV3-1	TRBJ1-1
TGTGCCAGCAGCGGGGGGGTCGGACATAGCTACGAGCAGTACTTC	CASSGGVGHSYEQYF	.	TRBD2	TRBV11-3	TRBJ2-7
TGTGCCGCGTCAGTAGCTGGCTACGAGCAGTACTTC	CAASVAGYEQYF	.	.	TRBV6-8	TRBJ2-7
TGTGCCAGCAGTTGGGAGACCTACGAGCAGTACTTC	CASSWETYEQYF	few	.	TRBV28	TRBJ2-7
TGTGCCAGCAGCCAAGGCGTTAGCGGGGGGCCACCGGGCCTACGCACAGATACGCAGTATTTT	CASSQGVSGGPPGLRTDTQYF	once	TRBD2	TRBV3-1	TRBJ2-3
TGTGCCAGCAGCTCCTCGGGGGAGAGCCGGAGAAAGGCCGGGGAGCTGTTTTTT	CASSSSGESRRKAGELFF	many	.	TRBV7-9	TRBJ2-2
TGTGCCAGCACCCCCCGCAGGGGACAGCAAGAGACCCAGTACTTC	CASTPRRGQQETQYF	many	TRBD1	TRBV27	TRBJ2-5
TGTGCCAGCAGCCAAAGGACAGGGGGGACCGGGGAGCTGTTTTTT	CASSQRTGGTGELFF	few	TRBD1	TRBV14	TRBJ2-2